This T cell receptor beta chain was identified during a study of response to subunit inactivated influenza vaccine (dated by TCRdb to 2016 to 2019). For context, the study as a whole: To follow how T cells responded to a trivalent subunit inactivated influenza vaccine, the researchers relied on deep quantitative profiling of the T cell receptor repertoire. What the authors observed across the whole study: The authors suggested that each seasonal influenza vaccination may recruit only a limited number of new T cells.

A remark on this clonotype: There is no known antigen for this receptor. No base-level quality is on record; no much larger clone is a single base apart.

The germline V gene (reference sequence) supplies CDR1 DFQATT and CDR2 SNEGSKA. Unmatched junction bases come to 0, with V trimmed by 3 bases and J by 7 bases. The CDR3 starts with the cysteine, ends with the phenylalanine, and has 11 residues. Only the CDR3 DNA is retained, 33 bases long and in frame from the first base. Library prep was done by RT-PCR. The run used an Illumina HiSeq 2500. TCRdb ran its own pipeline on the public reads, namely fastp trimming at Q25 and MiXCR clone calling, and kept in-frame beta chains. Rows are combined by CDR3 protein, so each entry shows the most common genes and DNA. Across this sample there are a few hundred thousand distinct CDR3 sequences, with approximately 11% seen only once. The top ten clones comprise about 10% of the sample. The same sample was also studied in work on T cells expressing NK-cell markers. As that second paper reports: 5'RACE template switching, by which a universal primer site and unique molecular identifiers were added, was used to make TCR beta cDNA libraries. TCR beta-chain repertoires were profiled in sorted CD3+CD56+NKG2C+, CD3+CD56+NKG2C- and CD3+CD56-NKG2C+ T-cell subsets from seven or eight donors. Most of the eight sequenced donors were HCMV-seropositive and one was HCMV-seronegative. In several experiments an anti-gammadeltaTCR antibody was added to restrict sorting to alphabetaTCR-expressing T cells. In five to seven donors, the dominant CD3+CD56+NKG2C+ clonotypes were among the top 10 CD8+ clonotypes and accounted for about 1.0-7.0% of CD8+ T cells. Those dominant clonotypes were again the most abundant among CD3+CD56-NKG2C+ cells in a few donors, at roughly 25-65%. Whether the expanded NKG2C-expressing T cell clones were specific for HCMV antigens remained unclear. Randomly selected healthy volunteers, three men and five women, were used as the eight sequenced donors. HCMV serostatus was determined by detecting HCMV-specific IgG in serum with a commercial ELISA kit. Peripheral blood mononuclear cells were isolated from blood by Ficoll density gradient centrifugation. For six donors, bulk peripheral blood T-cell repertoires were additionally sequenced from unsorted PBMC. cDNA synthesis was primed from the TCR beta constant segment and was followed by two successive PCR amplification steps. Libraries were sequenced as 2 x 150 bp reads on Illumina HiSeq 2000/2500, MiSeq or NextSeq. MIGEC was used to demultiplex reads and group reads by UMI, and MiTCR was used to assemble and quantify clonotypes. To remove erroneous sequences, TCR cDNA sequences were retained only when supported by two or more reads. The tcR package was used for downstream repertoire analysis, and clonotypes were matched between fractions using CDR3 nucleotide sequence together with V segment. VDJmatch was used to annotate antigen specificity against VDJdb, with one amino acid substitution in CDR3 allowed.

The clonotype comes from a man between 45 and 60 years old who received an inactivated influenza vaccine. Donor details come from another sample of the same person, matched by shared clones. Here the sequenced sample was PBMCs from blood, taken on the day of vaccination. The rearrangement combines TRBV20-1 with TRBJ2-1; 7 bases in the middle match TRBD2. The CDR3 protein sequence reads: CSASGRNEQFF. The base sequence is TGCAGTGCTAGCGGGAGGAATGAGCAGTTCTTC.